Listed below are T cell receptor beta chains from one sample, sequenced in a study of blood T cell repertoires in COVID-19. TCRdb's table, derived via immunoSEQ multiplex PCR, lists solely in-frame clones and lacks some. Seen here are about 180,000 clones, over 80% observed once, and the top ten hold approximately 9.1%. Sequenced material: peripheral blood. These TCRs come from a woman in her sixties or seventies with acute or convalescent COVID-19. The CDR3 runs from the conserved cysteine through the conserved F or W. The D gene is left open where the match is weak. The size entry is marked missing in some rows and otherwise reads once, few, many or a size class.

cdr3_aa: CASSREGADTEAFF; cdr3_nt: TGTGCCAGCAGCCGCGAGGGGGCGGACACTGAAGCTTTCTTT; v_call: TRBV4-2; d_call: TRBD1; clone_size: NA; j_call: TRBJ1-1
cdr3_aa: CASLRDSSSGNTIYF; cdr3_nt: TGTGCCAGTTTACGGGACTCAAGCTCTGGAAACACCATATATTTT; v_call: TRBV19; d_call: NA; clone_size: NA; j_call: TRBJ1-3
cdr3_aa: CASSQERAVGEAFF; cdr3_nt: TGCGCCAGCAGCCAAGAGAGAGCGGTGGGTGAAGCTTTCTTT; v_call: TRBV4-3; d_call: NA; clone_size: once; j_call: TRBJ1-1
cdr3_aa: CASSSSVTQYF; cdr3_nt: TGTGCCAGCAGCTCTTCTGTGACCCAGTACTTC; v_call: TRBV11-2; d_call: NA; clone_size: NA; j_call: TRBJ2-5
cdr3_aa: CASSPCSGRPGKNIQYF; cdr3_nt: TGTGCCAGCAGCCCCTGTAGCGGGAGGCCCGGTAAAAACATTCAGTACTTC; v_call: TRBV3-1/TRBV3-2; d_call: TRBD2; clone_size: NA; j_call: TRBJ2-4
cdr3_aa: CASSPDRANTGELFF; cdr3_nt: TGTGCCAGCTCCCCTGACAGGGCGAACACCGGGGAGCTGTTTTTT; v_call: TRBV18; d_call: TRBD1; clone_size: NA; j_call: TRBJ2-2
cdr3_aa: CASSPEGTDTQYF; cdr3_nt: TGTGCCAGTAGCCCCGAGGGCACAGATACGCAGTATTTT; v_call: TRBV19; d_call: NA; clone_size: NA; j_call: TRBJ2-3
cdr3_aa: CASSSRRDRGRRLDRNEQFF; cdr3_nt: TGTGCCAGTAGCTCTAGGAGGGACAGGGGGCGCCGGCTGGATAGGAATGAGCAGTTCTTC; v_call: TRBV19; d_call: TRBD1; clone_size: NA; j_call: TRBJ2-1
cdr3_aa: CASSGRGYYGYTF; cdr3_nt: TGTGCCAGCAGCGGGAGGGGTTACTATGGCTACACCTTC; v_call: TRBV7-9; d_call: NA; clone_size: once; j_call: TRBJ1-2
cdr3_aa: CASSYTDRGRTGELFF; cdr3_nt: TGTGCCAGCAGTTACACCGACAGGGGGCGCACCGGGGAGCTGTTTTTT; v_call: TRBV6-2/TRBV6-3; d_call: TRBD1; clone_size: NA; j_call: TRBJ2-2
cdr3_aa: CASSVTSGNNEQFF; cdr3_nt: TGTGCCAGCAGCGTGACTAGCGGGAACAATGAGCAGTTCTTC; v_call: TRBV5-6; d_call: TRBD2; clone_size: NA; j_call: TRBJ2-1
cdr3_aa: CASSLGSGMNTGELFF; cdr3_nt: TGTGCCAGCAGCTTAGGCAGCGGGATGAACACCGGGGAGCTGTTTTTT; v_call: TRBV7-9; d_call: TRBD2; clone_size: NA; j_call: TRBJ2-2
cdr3_aa: CSVEGGETSGRETQYF; cdr3_nt: TGCAGCGTTGAAGGGGGAGAGACTAGCGGGAGAGAGACCCAGTACTTC; v_call: TRBV29-1; d_call: TRBD2; clone_size: NA; j_call: TRBJ2-5
cdr3_aa: CASSPGDYGYTF; cdr3_nt: TGTGCCAGCAGCCCAGGTGACTATGGCTACACCTTC; v_call: TRBV27; d_call: NA; clone_size: few; j_call: TRBJ1-2
cdr3_aa: CASRPWAGNYEQYF; cdr3_nt: TGTGCCAGCAGGCCTTGGGCGGGGAACTACGAGCAGTACTTC; v_call: TRBV28; d_call: NA; clone_size: NA; j_call: TRBJ2-7
cdr3_aa: CASSWGVSYNEQFF; cdr3_nt: TGTGCCAGCAGTTGGGGGGTTTCCTACAATGAGCAGTTCTTC; v_call: TRBV9; d_call: NA; clone_size: few; j_call: TRBJ2-1
cdr3_aa: CASSPGGWNTEAFF; cdr3_nt: TGTGCCAGCTCACCAGGGGGCTGGAACACTGAAGCTTTCTTT; v_call: TRBV18; d_call: NA; clone_size: NA; j_call: TRBJ1-1
cdr3_aa: CASSLAGRGPQDTQYF; cdr3_nt: TGTGCCAGCAGCTTAGCAGGCAGGGGGCCCCAAGATACGCAGTATTTT; v_call: TRBV7-8; d_call: TRBD1; clone_size: NA; j_call: TRBJ2-3
cdr3_aa: CAWSGLNSNQPQHF; cdr3_nt: TGTGCCTGGAGTGGGCTTAATAGCAATCAGCCCCAGCATTTT; v_call: TRBV30; d_call: NA; clone_size: NA; j_call: TRBJ1-5
cdr3_aa: CASSRPGTGDGYTF; cdr3_nt: TGTGCCAGTAGTAGACCCGGGACAGGGGATGGCTACACCTTC; v_call: TRBV19; d_call: TRBD1; clone_size: NA; j_call: TRBJ1-2
cdr3_aa: CAWSLSRIASEQYF; cdr3_nt: TGTGCCTGGAGTCTGAGCCGAATTGCAAGCGAGCAGTACTTC; v_call: TRBV30; d_call: NA; clone_size: NA; j_call: TRBJ2-7
cdr3_aa: CASSGGLAGELAEQYF; cdr3_nt: TGTGCCAGCAGCGGGGGACTAGCGGGAGAATTGGCCGAGCAGTACTTC; v_call: TRBV5-4; d_call: TRBD2; clone_size: few; j_call: TRBJ2-7
cdr3_aa: CASSLDGTENEKLFF; cdr3_nt: TGTGCCAGCAGCTTAGATGGGACAGAGAATGAAAAACTGTTTTTT; v_call: TRBV11-2; d_call: TRBD1; clone_size: NA; j_call: TRBJ1-4
cdr3_aa: CASSPGQGTYEQYF; cdr3_nt: TGTGCCAGCAGCCCGGGACAGGGTACCTACGAGCAGTACTTC; v_call: TRBV14; d_call: TRBD1; clone_size: NA; j_call: TRBJ2-7
cdr3_aa: CASSLEPGNNQPQHF; cdr3_nt: TGTGCCAGCAGCTTGGAACCAGGGAATAATCAGCCCCAGCATTTT; v_call: TRBV5-5; d_call: NA; clone_size: NA; j_call: TRBJ1-5
cdr3_aa: CASSHGLAGAYGSYEQYF; cdr3_nt: TGTGCCAGCAGTCATGGACTAGCGGGGGCGTACGGGTCCTACGAGCAGTACTTC; v_call: TRBV6-6; d_call: TRBD2; clone_size: few; j_call: TRBJ2-7
cdr3_aa: CASISLTSRNEQFF; cdr3_nt: TGTGCCAGCATCTCCCTTACTAGCCGCAATGAGCAGTTCTTC; v_call: TRBV6-5; d_call: NA; clone_size: NA; j_call: TRBJ2-1
cdr3_aa: CASSLPVSPSQAFF; cdr3_nt: TGTGCCAGCAGCTTACCAGTCTCCCCCTCCCAAGCTTTCTTT; v_call: TRBV5-6; d_call: NA; clone_size: few; j_call: TRBJ1-1
cdr3_aa: CASSTEGLGLYEQYF; cdr3_nt: TGCGCCAGCAGCACGGAGGGACTAGGTCTCTACGAGCAGTACTTC; v_call: TRBV5-1; d_call: TRBD2; clone_size: NA; j_call: TRBJ2-7
cdr3_aa: CATSPQGTDTQYF; cdr3_nt: TGTGCCACCAGTCCCCAGGGGACAGATACGCAGTATTTT; v_call: TRBV24-1; d_call: NA; clone_size: NA; j_call: TRBJ2-3
cdr3_aa: CAWSPREYYGYTF; cdr3_nt: TGTGCCTGGAGTCCTCGGGAATACTATGGCTACACCTTC; v_call: TRBV30; d_call: NA; clone_size: once; j_call: TRBJ1-2
cdr3_aa: CASSRTSGNAQYF; cdr3_nt: TGTGCCAGCAGTAGGACTAGCGGGAATGCACAGTATTTT; v_call: TRBV6-5; d_call: TRBD2; clone_size: NA; j_call: TRBJ2-3
cdr3_aa: CATSDSGLAGYTDTQYF; cdr3_nt: TGTGCCACCAGTGATTCCGGACTAGCGGGATACACAGATACGCAGTATTTT; v_call: TRBV24-1; d_call: TRBD2; clone_size: NA; j_call: TRBJ2-3
cdr3_aa: CANLQLNTGNEQFF; cdr3_nt: TGTGCCAACCTACAACTCAATACAGGGAATGAGCAGTTCTTC; v_call: TRBV11-2; d_call: NA; clone_size: NA; j_call: TRBJ2-1
cdr3_aa: CASSITGQSNIEFF; cdr3_nt: TGTGCCAGCAGCATAACGGGACAGTCGAATATCGAGTTCTTC; v_call: TRBV7-3; d_call: TRBD1; clone_size: few; j_call: TRBJ2-1
cdr3_aa: CASSLRGVSNQPQHF; cdr3_nt: TGTGCCAGCAGCTTGCGGGGAGTTAGCAATCAGCCCCAGCATTTT; v_call: TRBV5-6; d_call: NA; clone_size: NA; j_call: TRBJ1-5
cdr3_aa: CASSLDRSSYNEQFF; cdr3_nt: TGTGCCAGCAGCTTAGATAGGAGCAGCTACAATGAGCAGTTCTTC; v_call: TRBV7-6; d_call: NA; clone_size: NA; j_call: TRBJ2-1